These T cell receptor beta chains were read from a single sample in a study of PD-L1 blockade in urothelial cancer. Measured with immunoSEQ multiplex PCR; TCRdb has only the in-frame clones, and not every one. The sample has some 65,000 clones, 81% seen once. The input for sequencing was PBMCs, taken around atezolizumab (anti-PD-L1) treatment. The receptors originated from a man between 70 and 80 years old with urothelial cancer. CDR3s include the opening cysteine and the closing phenylalanine or tryptophan. D genes are given only for firm matches. The size of a clone is reported for some rows only, either as once, few or many, or as a class for expanded clones.

v_gene: TRBV28
d_gene: -
abundance: -
j_gene: TRBJ1-2
CDR3aa: CASNAGNYGYTF
CDR3nt: TGTGCCAGCAATGCAGGAAACTATGGCTACACCTTC

v_gene: TRBV5-4
d_gene: -
abundance: -
j_gene: TRBJ2-3
CDR3aa: CASSPPAVTDTQYF
CDR3nt: TGTGCCAGCAGCCCCCCGGCGGTCACAGATACGCAGTATTTT

v_gene: TRBV5-1
d_gene: -
abundance: -
j_gene: TRBJ2-2
CDR3aa: CASSGGTSYTGELFF
CDR3nt: TGCGCCAGCAGCGGCGGGACTTCCTACACCGGGGAGCTGTTTTTT

v_gene: TRBV7-2
d_gene: TRBD2
abundance: -
j_gene: TRBJ2-7
CDR3aa: CASSAGLAGGYEQYF
CDR3nt: TGTGCCAGCAGCGCGGGACTAGCGGGAGGTTACGAGCAGTACTTC

v_gene: TRBV27
d_gene: -
abundance: -
j_gene: TRBJ2-7
CDR3aa: CASSLSSRGDEQYF
CDR3nt: TGTGCCAGCAGTTTATCGTCCAGGGGCGACGAGCAGTACTTC

v_gene: TRBV5-1
d_gene: TRBD2
abundance: -
j_gene: TRBJ2-1
CDR3aa: CASNPTGLAGRHEQFF
CDR3nt: TGCGCCAGCAACCCGACGGGACTAGCGGGACGCCATGAGCAGTTCTTC

v_gene: TRBV25-1
d_gene: -
abundance: once
j_gene: TRBJ2-2
CDR3aa: CASSEIGSVGGGGELFF
CDR3nt: TGTGCCAGCAGTGAAATCGGGTCAGTGGGAGGCGGCGGGGAGCTGTTTTTT

v_gene: TRBV10-3
d_gene: TRBD1
abundance: -
j_gene: TRBJ1-3
CDR3aa: CAISAGQDSGNTIYF
CDR3nt: TGTGCCATCAGTGCCGGACAGGACTCTGGAAACACCATATATTTT

v_gene: TRBV5-1
d_gene: TRBD2
abundance: -
j_gene: TRBJ2-7
CDR3aa: CASSLELAGEMVQYF
CDR3nt: TGCGCCAGCAGCTTGGAACTAGCGGGAGAAATGGTGCAGTACTTC

v_gene: TRBV11-2
d_gene: -
abundance: -
j_gene: TRBJ2-6
CDR3aa: CASSPSSGANVLTF
CDR3nt: TGTGCCAGCAGCCCCAGCTCTGGGGCCAACGTCCTGACTTTC

v_gene: TRBV28
d_gene: TRBD1
abundance: -
j_gene: TRBJ2-2
CDR3aa: CASSRDRGSSGELFF
CDR3nt: TGTGCCAGCAGCAGGGACAGGGGCTCGTCCGGGGAGCTGTTTTTT

v_gene: TRBV18
d_gene: TRBD2
abundance: few
j_gene: TRBJ2-1
CDR3aa: CASSPGTSINEQFF
CDR3nt: TGTGCCAGCTCACCCGGGACTAGCATCAATGAGCAGTTCTTC

v_gene: TRBV7-2
d_gene: -
abundance: -
j_gene: TRBJ1-4
CDR3aa: CASSSRAVGGEKLFF
CDR3nt: TGTGCCAGCAGCTCCCGGGCGGTGGGAGGCGAAAAACTGTTTTTT